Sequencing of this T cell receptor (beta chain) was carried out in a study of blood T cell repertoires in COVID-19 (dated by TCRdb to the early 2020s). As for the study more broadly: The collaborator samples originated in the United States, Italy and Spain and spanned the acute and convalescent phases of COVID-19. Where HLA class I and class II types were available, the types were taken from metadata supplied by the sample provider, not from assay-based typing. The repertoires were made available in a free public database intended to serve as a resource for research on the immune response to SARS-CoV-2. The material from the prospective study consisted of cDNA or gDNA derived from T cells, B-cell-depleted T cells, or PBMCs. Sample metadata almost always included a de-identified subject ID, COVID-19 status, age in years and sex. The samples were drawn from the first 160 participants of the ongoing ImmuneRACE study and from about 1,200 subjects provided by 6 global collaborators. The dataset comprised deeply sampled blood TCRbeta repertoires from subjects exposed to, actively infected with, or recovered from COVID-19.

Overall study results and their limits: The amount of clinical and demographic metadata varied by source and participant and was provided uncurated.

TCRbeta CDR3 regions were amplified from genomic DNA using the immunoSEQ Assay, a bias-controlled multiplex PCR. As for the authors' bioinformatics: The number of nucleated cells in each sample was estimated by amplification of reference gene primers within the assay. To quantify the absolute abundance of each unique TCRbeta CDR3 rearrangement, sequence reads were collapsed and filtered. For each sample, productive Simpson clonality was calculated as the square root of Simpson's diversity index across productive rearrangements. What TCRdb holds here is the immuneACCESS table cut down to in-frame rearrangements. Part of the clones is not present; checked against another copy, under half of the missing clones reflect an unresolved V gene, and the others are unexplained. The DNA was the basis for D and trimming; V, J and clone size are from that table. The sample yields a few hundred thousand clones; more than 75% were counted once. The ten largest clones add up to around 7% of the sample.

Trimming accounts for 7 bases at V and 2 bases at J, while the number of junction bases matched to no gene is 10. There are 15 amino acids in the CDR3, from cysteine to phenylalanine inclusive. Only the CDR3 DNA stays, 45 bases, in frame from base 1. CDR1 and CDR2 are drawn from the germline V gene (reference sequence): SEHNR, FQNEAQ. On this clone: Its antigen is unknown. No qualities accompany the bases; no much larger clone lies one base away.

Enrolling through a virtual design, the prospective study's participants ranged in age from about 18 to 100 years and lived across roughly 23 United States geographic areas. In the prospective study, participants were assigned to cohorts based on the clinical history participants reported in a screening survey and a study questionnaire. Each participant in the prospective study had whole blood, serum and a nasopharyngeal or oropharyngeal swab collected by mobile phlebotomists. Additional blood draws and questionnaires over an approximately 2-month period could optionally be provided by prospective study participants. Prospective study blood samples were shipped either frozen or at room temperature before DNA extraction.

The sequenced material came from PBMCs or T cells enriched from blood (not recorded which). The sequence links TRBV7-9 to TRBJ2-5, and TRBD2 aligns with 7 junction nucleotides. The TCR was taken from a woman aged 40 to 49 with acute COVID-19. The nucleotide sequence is TGTGCCAGCACTTTGGGCGCTAGCGGTCAAGAGACCCAGTACTTC. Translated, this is CASTLGASGQETQYF.